The clone carrying this T cell receptor beta chain was recorded once. The CDR3 is 18 amino acids. With 0 bases clipped from V and 3 bases from J, the junction kept 8 bases outside the gene matches. This sample was included in a study of blood T cell repertoires in COVID-19. Across the study: Spain, Italy and the United States supplied samples that represented acute and convalescent COVID-19. T cells, B-cell-depleted T cells, or PBMCs provided the cDNA or gDNA that served as material.

As handled by the study authors: Estimates of nucleated cell counts were drawn from the amplification of reference gene primers. Assay used: immunoSEQ multiplex PCR; TCRdb lists only in-frame clones, some missing. That table is the source of V, J and clone size, and D and trimming were worked out from the DNA. The profile shows more than 90,000 clones, over 70% of them singletons. Sequences were obtained from peripheral blood. The gene calls are TRBV23-1 and TRBJ2-3, with 11 bases lining up with TRBD1. TRBV23-1 is annotated as an ORF whose role is uncertain. This TCR derives from a woman in her 70s with acute or convalescent COVID-19. CDR3 region: CASSQSPHGQGATDTQYF. The CDR3, as DNA: TGCGCCAGCAGTCAATCGCCCCACGGACAGGGGGCAACAGATACGCAGTATTTT.